These T cell receptor beta chains were read from a single sample in a study of blood T cell repertoires in COVID-19. Data came from immunoSEQ multiplex PCR; TCRdb stores just in-frame clones and leaves some out. This sample has under 75,000 clones, with roughly 83% found just once. Sequenced input: peripheral blood. The receptors were sampled from a man aged 60-69 years with COVID-19, enrolled during active disease. Each CDR3 is given with its conserved first and last residue. The order of the fields is D gene, clone size, J gene, V gene, CDR3 protein, CDR3 DNA. D genes are given only for firm matches. Clone size appears in some rows only: once, few, many, or a class for an expanded clone.

NA | NA | TRBJ1-4 | TRBV3-1/TRBV3-2 | CASSQASAGENEKLFF | TGTGCCAGCAGCCAAGCTTCGGCGGGGGAAAATGAAAAACTGTTTTTT
TRBD1 | NA | TRBJ1-2 | TRBV28 | CASSLAGGGYTF | TGTGCCAGCAGTTTAGCAGGGGGCGGCTACACCTTC
NA | NA | TRBJ1-1 | TRBV5-4 | CASSLESGYLVNTEAFF | TGTGCCAGCAGCTTGGAATCAGGGTACTTGGTGAACACTGAAGCTTTCTTT
NA | once | TRBJ2-5 | TRBV10-1 | CASSESGRGAKETQYF | TGCGCCAGCAGTGAGTCGGGCAGGGGGGCGAAAGAGACCCAGTACTTC
NA | NA | TRBJ1-5 | TRBV6-5 | CASNIHSNQPQHF | TGTGCCAGCAACATCCATAGCAATCAGCCCCAGCATTTT
TRBD1 | few | TRBJ1-2 | TRBV20-1 | CSASTGTGVDHYGYTF | TGCAGTGCGAGTACCGGGACAGGGGTAGATCACTATGGCTACACCTTC
NA | NA | TRBJ2-2 | TRBV2 | CASRSGGVGTGELFF | TGTGCCAGCAGGTCCGGGGGTGTCGGCACCGGGGAGCTGTTTTTT
NA | once | TRBJ1-4 | TRBV3-1/TRBV3-2 | CASSQGQTGLFF | TGTGCCAGCAGCCAAGGACAAACGGGGCTGTTTTTT
NA | NA | TRBJ2-1 | TRBV5-6 | CASSLALYNYNEQFF | TGTGCCAGCAGCTTGGCCTTATACAATTACAATGAGCAGTTCTTC
TRBD1 | NA | TRBJ2-7 | TRBV6-5 | CASSSLGTDYEQYF | TGTGCCAGCAGTAGCCTAGGGACAGACTACGAGCAGTACTTC
NA | NA | TRBJ2-3 | TRBV6-4 | CASSVVGDTDTQYF | TGTGCCAGCAGTGTAGTAGGGGACACAGATACGCAGTATTTT
TRBD1 | NA | TRBJ1-1 | TRBV7-6 | CASSLATGDKNTEAFF | TGTGCCAGCAGCTTAGCGACAGGGGATAAGAACACTGAAGCTTTCTTT
TRBD1 | NA | TRBJ2-2 | TRBV9 | CASSVSGQGSRSGELFF | TGTGCCAGCAGCGTATCAGGACAGGGGAGTAGGTCCGGGGAGCTGTTTTTT
NA | once | TRBJ1-2 | TRBV7-9 | CASSFDSSGYTF | TGTGCCAGCAGCTTCGACTCGAGTGGCTACACCTTC
TRBD1 | NA | TRBJ1-2 | TRBV7-2 | CASSSPQGVANYGYTF | TGTGCCAGCAGCTCACCTCAGGGGGTAGCTAACTATGGCTACACCTTC
NA | NA | TRBJ1-2 | TRBV5-6 | CASRTLGRDYGYTF | TGTGCCAGCAGGACGCTTGGGCGGGACTATGGCTACACCTTC
TRBD1 | NA | TRBJ1-1 | TRBV19 | CASSKGQGIGEAFF | TGTGCCAGTAGTAAGGGACAGGGGATTGGTGAAGCTTTCTTT
TRBD1 | once | TRBJ2-1 | TRBV7-2 | CASSLGTGHYNEQFF | TGTGCCAGCAGCTTGGGGACAGGGCATTACAATGAGCAGTTCTTC
NA | NA | TRBJ2-5 | TRBV7-2 | CASSFLQLQETQYF | TGTGCCAGCAGCTTTCTACAGCTCCAAGAGACCCAGTACTTC
NA | NA | TRBJ1-2 | TRBV3-1/TRBV3-2 | CASGRGNYGYTF | TGTGCCAGCGGCAGGGGAAACTATGGCTACACCTTC
TRBD1 | NA | TRBJ1-1 | TRBV9 | CASSVGPGTGAEVTEAFF | TGTGCCAGCAGCGTAGGTCCCGGGACAGGGGCCGAAGTCACTGAAGCTTTCTTT
TRBD1 | once | TRBJ2-7 | TRBV6-6 | CATLGTGVYEQYF | TGTGCCACCCTAGGGACAGGGGTGTACGAGCAGTACTTC
NA | NA | TRBJ2-1 | TRBV7-9 | CASSTGASETDEQFF | TGTGCCAGCAGCACCGGGGCTAGCGAGACTGATGAGCAGTTCTTC
NA | once | TRBJ1-1 | TRBV18 | CASSPLRDFNTEAFF | TGTGCCAGCTCACCACTCCGGGATTTTAACACTGAAGCTTTCTTT
NA | NA | TRBJ1-5 | TRBV5-1 | CASSLGQGLSQPQHF | TGCGCCAGCAGCTTGGGTCAGGGACTCTCTCAGCCCCAGCATTTT
TRBD2 | NA | TRBJ2-3 | TRBV5-5 | CASSPTSGSAENTQYF | TGTGCCAGCAGCCCAACTAGCGGAAGCGCAGAAAATACGCAGTATTTT